This TCR beta chain was retrieved from a study of blood T cell repertoires in COVID-19. Study at large: COVID-19 samples from acute and convalescent phases originated in the United States, Italy and Spain.

Sequencing used immunoSEQ multiplex PCR; TCRdb keeps in-frame clones, though not all of them. The sample includes approximately 50,000 clones, 65% to 85% seen only once; the top ten take 26%. V gave up 7 bases and J gave up 0 bases, with 19 bases separating them. This CDR3 has 16 residues. Germline loops: CDR1 SGHNT, CDR2 YENEEA. This TCR was recovered from a woman of 80 years or more with COVID-19, enrolled during active disease. J is TRBJ2-7 and V is TRBV11-3; D perhaps matches TRBD2 (6 bases). Sequenced: peripheral blood. CDR3 sequence reads: CASTQGAGRSSYEQYF. For the CDR3, the DNA is TGTGCCAGCACCCAGGGAGCGGGCAGGAGCTCCTACGAGCAGTACTTC.